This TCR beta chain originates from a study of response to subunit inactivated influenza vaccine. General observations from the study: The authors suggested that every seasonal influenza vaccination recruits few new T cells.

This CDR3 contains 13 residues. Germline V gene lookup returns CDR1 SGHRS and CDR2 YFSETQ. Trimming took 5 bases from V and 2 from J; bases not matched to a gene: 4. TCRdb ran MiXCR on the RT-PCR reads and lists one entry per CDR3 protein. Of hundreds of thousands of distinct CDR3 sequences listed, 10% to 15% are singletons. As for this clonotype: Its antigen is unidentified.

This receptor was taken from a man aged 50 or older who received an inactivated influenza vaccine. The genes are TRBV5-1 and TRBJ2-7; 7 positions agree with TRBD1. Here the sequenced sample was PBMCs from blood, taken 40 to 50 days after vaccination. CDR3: CASSGQDTYEQYF. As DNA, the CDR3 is TGCGCCAGCAGTGGACAGGACACCTACGAGCAGTACTTC.